The 21 T cell receptor beta chains presented below share a single source sample, sequenced in a study of cytomegalovirus exposure and HLA in healthy donors. 13 Jbeta primers and 60 Vbeta primers were used for the PCR. Assay used: immunoSEQ multiplex PCR; TCRdb lists only in-frame clones, some missing. This table holds over 100,000 clones, roughly 88% found once. Source material: PBMCs. The receptors were sampled from a woman aged 18 to 35 in good health and CMV-seropositive.

The chain links TRBV6-4 to TRBJ2-7, with D possibly matching TRBD2 (6 bases). Germline V gene sequence: CDR1 MRHNA, CDR2 SNTAGT. The CDR3 is 14 amino acids. V was cut by 8 bases and J by 0 bases, with 14 bases left in between. The CDR3: CASSRGPNSYEQYF. The CDR3 nucleotides read TGTGCCAGCTCGCGGGGTCCTAACTCCTACGAGCAGTACTTC.

The genes are TRBV19 and TRBJ1-4; a possible D gene is TRBD1 (5 bases). The germline CDR1 and CDR2 sequences are LNHDA and SQIVND (reference sequence). Between the trimmed V and J ends, which lost 4 bases and 3 bases, there was a span of 15 bases. This CDR3 is built from 16 residues. CDR3 amino acids: CASSTPKGHPNEKLFF. CDR3 sequence (DNA): TGTGCCAGTAGTACCCCTAAGGGGCACCCTAATGAAAAACTGTTTTTT. The full variable domain, in which reference TRBV19 and TRBJ1-4 provide the parts outside the CDR3, is DGGITQSPKYLFRKEGQNVTLSCEQNLNHDAMYWYRQDPGQGLRLIYYSQIVNDFQKGDIAEGYSVSREKKESFPLTVTSAQKNPTAFYLCASSTPKGHPNEKLFFGSGTQLSVL.

CDR3 protein: CASTITGDSGYTF. CDR3 DNA sequence: TGTGCCAGCACCATCACAGGGGACAGCGGCTACACCTTC. This sequence joins TRBV28 and TRBJ1-2, with 7 positions matching TRBD1. This CDR3 has 13 residues. Germline loops: CDR1 MDHEN, CDR2 SYDVKM. V shed 7 bases and J 8 bases; nucleotides not matched to a gene: 10.

The J gene is TRBJ1-4, the V gene TRBV7-9; 7 bases line up with TRBD1. This CDR3 is built from 13 residues. Germline loops: CDR1 SEHNR, CDR2 FQNEAQ (reference sequence). Germline trimming cut 1 base from V and 12 bases from J; bases unmatched to any gene: 5. CDR3 DNA: TGTGCCAGCAGCTTAGGGGGACAGCAACAACTGTTTTTT. Translating it yields CASSLGGQQQLFF.

This clone was recorded only once. The rearrangement joins TRBV6-6 to TRBJ1-1, with a possible D match to TRBD1 (5 bases). The CDR3 sequence is 14 residues long. Between the trimmed V and J ends, which lost 6 bases and 1 base, there was a span of 12 bases. Germline V gene lookup returns CDR1 MNHNY and CDR2 SVGAGI (reference sequence). Here the CDR3 DNA reads TGTGCCAGCAGCGGGGGGGGGAAGAACACTGAAGCTTTCTTT. It specifies CASSGGGKNTEAFF.

The V gene is TRBV4-2, the J gene TRBJ2-5; 8 bases are a match to TRBD2. The CDR3 spans 15 residues. CDR1 LGHNA and CDR2 YNFKEQ come from the germline V gene. The V segment lost 0 bases and the J segment 5 bases; nucleotides outside the gene matches: 5. For the CDR3, the DNA is TGTGCCAGCAGCCAAGAATTCAGCGGGGGTGAGACCCAGTACTTC. This translates into CASSQEFSGGETQYF.

The V and J genes are TRBV7-2 and TRBJ2-5; D perhaps matches TRBD1 (5 bases). The tail of the sequence fits TRBJ2-7 better, so the J call may be wrong. CDR3 length equals 14 residues. Per germline, CDR1 SGHTA and CDR2 FQGNSA. The CDR3 protein is CASRKAGLSYEQYF. The DNA of the CDR3 is TGTGCCAGCAGAAAGGCAGGGCTCTCCTACGAGCAGTACTTC.

The J gene is TRBJ1-2, the V gene TRBV11-2; possible D gene TRBD1, 6 bases. Germline V lookup: CDR1 SGHAT, CDR2 FQNNGV. The V end was cut by 4 bases, the J end by 8 bases, with 20 bases between. This CDR3 has 15 amino acids. CDR3 amino acids: CASSSPLQGKGGYTF. DNA of the CDR3: TGTGCCAGCAGCTCTCCGCTACAGGGAAAAGGCGGCTACACCTTC.

The chain joins TRBV30 to TRBJ2-5; 10 nucleotides align to TRBD1. The germline V gene has CDR1 GTSNPN and CDR2 SVGIG (reference sequence). The length of the CDR3 is 13 residues. Trimming took 8 bases from V and 5 from J; bases not matched to a gene: 8. The CDR3 DNA sequence: TGTGCCCGCGGGACAGGGGTCTTGGAGACCCAGTACTTC. Protein product: CARGTGVLETQYF.

V and J are TRBV19 and TRBJ2-6; TRBD1 aligns across 7 bases. The trim removed 5 bases at V and 4 bases at J, leaving 2 bases unmatched. The germline V gene encodes CDR1 LNHDA and CDR2 SQIVND (reference sequence). This CDR3 region has 14 residues. For the CDR3, the DNA is TGTGCCAGTAGTGCCAGGGGGGGGGCCAACGTCCTGACTTTC. Translated, it gives CASSARGGANVLTF.

The sample holds one count of this clone. The V call is TRBV21-1, the J call TRBJ2-2; the table's D call, TRBD1, was not checked against the DNA. TRBV21-1 is a recognized pseudogene. This CDR3 comprises 16 residues. CDR3 sequence (DNA): TGTGCCAGCAGCAAATCAGGCAGGCCACCTCGCGGGGAGCTGTTTTTT. Its protein product is CASSKSGRPPRGELFF.

This chain joins TRBV9 and TRBJ2-2, with 12 positions matching TRBD2. The CDR3 extends over 16 amino acids. V shed 4 bases and J 5 bases; nucleotides not matched to a gene: 6. The germline gives CDR1 SGDLS, CDR2 YYNGEE. This CDR3 is CASSPPLAGGTGELFF. The CDR3 coding sequence is TGTGCCAGCAGCCCCCCACTAGCGGGGGGAACCGGGGAGCTGTTTTTT.

The chain links TRBV6-6 to TRBJ2-4; weak D call: TRBD2 (5 bases). Germline V lookup: CDR1 MNHNY, CDR2 SVGAGI (reference sequence). V was shortened by 5 bases and J by 5 bases, with 10 bases between the two germline ends. There are 13 residues in the CDR3. CDR3 DNA: TGTGCCAGCAGTGGGGAGCTGGAAAACATTCAGTACTTC. This codes for CASSGELENIQYF.

The rearrangement links TRBV29-1 to TRBJ2-1; D is ambiguous. Germline V gene lookup returns CDR1 SQVTM and CDR2 ANQGSEA. The CDR3 covers 11 residues. V lost 4 bases to trimming and J lost 8 bases, with 9 bases between them. CDR3 sequence reads: CSVGSSDEQFF. In nucleotides, the CDR3 is TGCAGCGTTGGGAGTTCGGATGAGCAGTTCTTC.

The V call is TRBV7-2, the J call TRBJ2-7; 8 nucleotides align to TRBD2. CDR1 is SGHTA and CDR2 is FQGNSA in the germline V gene. This CDR3 is built from 14 residues. After removal of 1 base from V and 4 bases from J, the junction contained 3 bases not matched to a gene. CDR3 protein: CASSLGRGGYEQYF. CDR3 in DNA: TGTGCCAGCAGCTTAGGCCGGGGGGGGTACGAGCAGTACTTC.

The chain carries TRBV25-1 and TRBJ2-7; D gene uncertain. The CDR3 is 15 residues long. V lost 4 bases and J lost 1, with 14 bases in between. Germline CDR1 and CDR2: MGHDK and SYGVNS. CDR3: CASSGPQDKSYEQYF. The DNA of the CDR3 is TGTGCCAGCAGTGGTCCCCAGGATAAGTCCTACGAGCAGTACTTC.

This rearrangement joins TRBV5-6 to TRBJ1-2, with 7 positions matching TRBD1. The CDR3 loop spans 13 amino acids. Germline CDR1 and CDR2: SGHDT and YYEEEE. After removal of 1 base from V and 6 bases from J, the junction contained 3 bases not matched to a gene. CDR3 nucleotide sequence: TGTGCCAGCAGCTTGACAGGGGTTGATGGCTACACCTTC. This gives the protein CASSLTGVDGYTF.

The chain combines TRBV5-1 with TRBJ1-2; TRBD1 is a possible D gene (6 bases). CDR1 is SGHRS, CDR2 YFSETQ, per germline. The CDR3 extends over 17 amino acids. Trimming removed 0 bases at V and 3 bases at J, with 18 bases between. CDR3: CASSLVQSEGGDYGYTF. CDR3 DNA: TGCGCCAGCAGCTTGGTACAATCCGAAGGGGGTGACTATGGCTACACCTTC.

This sequence joins TRBV20-1 and TRBJ1-2, with D unresolved. The CDR3 contains 9 residues. Germline V gene data show CDR1 as DFQATT and CDR2 as SNEGSKA (reference sequence). V dropped 6 bases and J dropped 8 bases, with 7 bases sitting between them. CDR3 protein: CSALGGYTF. CDR3 DNA sequence: TGCAGTGCCCTCGGGGGCTACACCTTC.

The chain employs TRBV29-1 and TRBJ2-7, with D possibly being TRBD1 (6 bases). Deletions cut 7 bases from V and 3 bases from J, with 10 bases between. Germline lookup yields CDR1 SQVTM and CDR2 ANQGSEA. The CDR3 totals 11 residues. The CDR3 loop is CSAGQNYEQYF. For the CDR3, the DNA is TGCAGCGCCGGACAGAACTACGAGCAGTACTTC.

The rearrangement links TRBV6-5 to TRBJ2-3; possible D gene TRBD1, 6 bases. Trimming pared 7 bases from V and 2 bases from J, leaving 13 bases between. The CDR3 extends over 14 amino acids. CDR1 and CDR2 (germline): MNHEY, SVGAGI. In DNA, the CDR3 is TGTGCCAGCAAGATGACAGGTTCCACAGATACGCAGTATTTT. This sequence encodes CASKMTGSTDTQYF.